The 19 T cell receptor beta chains below come from one sample, sequenced in a study of cytomegalovirus exposure and HLA in healthy donors. PCR used 60 Vbeta primers and 13 Jbeta primers. Generated by immunoSEQ multiplex PCR, the TCRdb table keeps only in-frame clones and is missing some. Of tens of thousands of clones in the sample, 78% are singletons; the top ten hold nearly 2.5%. Sequencing was carried out using PBMCs. The receptors here all came from a male donor in good health and CMV-seropositive.

The chain employs TRBV7-8 and TRBJ2-1; weak D call: TRBD2 (6 bases). Germline V gene lookup returns CDR1 SGHVS and CDR2 FQNEAQ. This CDR3 region has 15 residues. Trimming removed 0 bases from V and 11 bases from J, with 17 bases in between. Here the CDR3 reads CASSLALGLLSKQFF. CDR3 DNA: TGTGCCAGCAGCTTAGCGCTGGGACTCCTCTCGAAGCAGTTCTTC.

The chain links TRBV9 to TRBJ2-7, with 9 bases matching TRBD2. J was trimmed by 5 bases and V by 4 bases; bases with no gene match: 10. The CDR3 length is 15 residues. Germline values: CDR1 SGDLS, CDR2 YYNGEE. DNA of the CDR3: TGTGCCAGCAGCCCAGGTAGCGGGAGCTTTAACGAGCAGTACTTC. Protein sequence: CASSPGSGSFNEQYF.

This clone was seen a single time. The chain joins TRBV30 to TRBJ2-4; no definite D call. CDR3 length equals 18 residues. Germline V gives CDR1 GTSNPN, CDR2 SVGIG (reference sequence). V dropped 4 bases and J dropped 0 bases, with 22 bases sitting between them. The chain's CDR3 is CAWNDSPGGKIAKNIQYF. The CDR3 DNA reads TGTGCCTGGAATGACTCCCCGGGTGGAAAGATAGCCAAAAACATTCAGTACTTC.

This chain connects TRBV7-8 to TRBJ2-1; D is undetermined. This CDR3 has 14 residues. With 0 bases removed from V and 10 bases from J, the gap between germline ends came to 13 bases. Germline CDR1 is SGHVS and CDR2 is FQNEAQ. CDR3 sequence reads: CASSLAQAFREQFF. CDR3 sequence (DNA): TGTGCCAGCAGCTTAGCGCAGGCATTTCGGGAGCAGTTCTTC.

As DNA, the CDR3 is TGTGCCAGCAGTCCCTGGACAGGAAGAGATACGCAGTATTTT. Protein sequence: CASSPWTGRDTQYF. J is TRBJ2-3 and V is TRBV27; 7 bases align to TRBD1. Per germline, CDR1 MNHEY and CDR2 SMNVEV (reference sequence). This CDR3 has 14 amino acids. The junction had 7 bases not matched to a gene; V was cut back by 5 bases and J by 5 bases.

This chain joins TRBV7-8 and TRBJ1-2; D remains ambiguous. The CDR3 is made up of 12 amino acids. V shed 4 bases and J shed 7 bases, with 10 bases lying between them. CDR1 and CDR2 (germline): SGHVS, FQNEAQ. CDR3 sequence reads: CASSSSAGGYTF. The CDR3, as DNA: TGTGCCAGCAGCTCCTCCGCGGGTGGCTACACCTTC.

As to this clone: The CDR3 does not end in the conserved phenylalanine or tryptophan, so this is likely a read error. No DNA is shown, since the ends of the CDR3 on it are uncertain; the CDR3 is the one TCRdb lists. The chain's CDR3 is CASSPGLGSRHD. V usage is TRBV27 and J usage is TRBJ2-7; the table's TRBD2 call for D was not verified on the DNA. Inclusive of both ends, the CDR3 amounts to 12 amino acids. Germline-derived CDR1 and CDR2 are MNHEY and SMNVEV (reference sequence).

In this sample, this clone turned up once. The V and J genes are TRBV6-1 and TRBJ2-2; tentative D call: TRBD2 (5 bases). V was cut by 8 bases and J by 6 bases, with 19 bases left in between. Germline V CDR1 and CDR2: MNHNS, SASEGT. The CDR3 runs 15 residues. The CDR3 sequence: CASFPVGGWAGELFF. The CDR3 nucleotides are TGTGCCAGCTTCCCTGTCGGCGGGTGGGCCGGGGAGCTGTTTTTT.

This clone has a handful of counts. The chain carries TRBV5-4 and TRBJ1-2; D possibly corresponds to TRBD1 (6 bases). The CDR3 length is 13 residues. Trimming removed 2 bases from V and 6 bases from J, with 11 bases in between. Germline V CDR1 and CDR2: SGHNT, YYREEE (reference sequence). This chain's CDR3 is CASSFTTGNGYTF. CDR3 nucleotides: TGTGCCAGCAGCTTCACAACAGGGAATGGCTACACCTTC.

This clone was counted a single time. The rearrangement joins TRBV27 to TRBJ2-7; 8 bases align to TRBD1. The CDR3 runs to 14 residues. The germline V gene encodes CDR1 MNHEY and CDR2 SMNVEV (reference sequence). V lost 4 bases, J lost 7 bases, and 9 bases stayed unmatched. This CDR3 is CASSSRTGMWEQYF. The CDR3 nucleotides are TGTGCCAGCAGTTCCAGGACAGGGATGTGGGAGCAGTACTTC.

The chain has TRBV27 and TRBJ2-1, with a possible D match to TRBD2 (6 bases). The CDR3 sequence is 15 residues long. Trimming cost V 4 bases and J 0 bases, with 10 bases left between them. Per the germline V gene, CDR1 is MNHEY and CDR2 is SMNVEV (reference sequence). CDR3 protein: CASSYPGGSYNEQFF. Written as DNA, the CDR3 is TGTGCCAGCAGTTACCCCGGGGGCTCCTACAATGAGCAGTTCTTC.

V gene TRBV9 combines with J gene TRBJ2-5; weak D call: TRBD2 (5 bases). The CDR3 totals 16 residues. The germline V gene encodes CDR1 SGDLS and CDR2 YYNGEE. Between the trimmed V and J ends, which lost 2 bases and 5 bases, there was a span of 19 bases. The CDR3 region has the DNA TGTGCCAGCAGCGTTCGGTCCGGAGGTGGGTGGGAGACCCAGTACTTC. Amino acid sequence: CASSVRSGGGWETQYF.

The rearrangement links TRBV4-3 to TRBJ2-7; 9 nucleotides align to TRBD1. The CDR3 contains 16 residues. In germline, CDR1 is LGHNA, CDR2 YSLEER. V was clipped by 3 bases and J by 0 bases; unmatched bases: 6. The CDR3 reads CASSHGSGQGSYEQYF. CDR3 DNA: TGCGCCAGCAGCCATGGCTCGGGACAGGGCTCCTACGAGCAGTACTTC.

The chain is built from TRBV4-1 and TRBJ2-3, with no clear D. V was shortened by 2 bases and J by 6 bases, with 12 bases between the two germline ends. From germline, CDR1 is MGHRA and CDR2 YSYEKL. CDR3 size: 14 residues. The CDR3 loop is CASSQISSLDTQYF. Here the CDR3 DNA reads TGCGCCAGCAGCCAAATTTCTTCACTTGATACGCAGTATTTT.

The chain recombines TRBV9 with TRBJ1-1, with a possible D match to TRBD1 (5 bases). Germline V gene lookup returns CDR1 SGDLS and CDR2 YYNGEE. Trimming shortened V by 0 bases and J by 4 bases, and 16 bases separated the two germline ends. This CDR3 comprises 16 residues. The CDR3 reads CASSVGTTGFLTEAFF. As DNA, the CDR3 is TGTGCCAGCAGCGTAGGGACAACAGGTTTCCTCACTGAAGCTTTCTTT. The variable domain in full, completed from reference TRBV9 and TRBJ1-1, reads DSGVTQTPKHLITATGQRVTLRCSPRSGDLSVYWYQQSLDQGLQFLIQYYNGEERAKGNILERFSAQQFPDLHSELNLSSLELGDSALYFCASSVGTTGFLTEAFFGQGTRLTVV.

The chain has TRBV27 and TRBJ2-1; D is possibly TRBD2 (6 bases). CDR1 and CDR2 from the germline V gene are MNHEY and SMNVEV (reference sequence). This CDR3 spans 17 amino acids. Trimming removed 4 bases from V and 4 bases from J, with 20 bases in between. Written as DNA, the CDR3 is TGTGCCAGCAGTTCCATCTCCATAGCGGCAGGTTACAATGAGCAGTTCTTC. Translation gives CASSSISIAAGYNEQFF.

V is TRBV6-6 and J is TRBJ2-5; possible D gene TRBD2, 6 bases. Germline CDR1 reads MNHNY; CDR2 reads SVGAGI (reference sequence). The CDR3 extends over 14 amino acids. V shed 7 bases and J shed 5 bases, with 17 bases lying between them. The CDR3 sequence: CASKPSVPLETQYF. The CDR3 nucleotides read TGTGCCAGCAAGCCTAGCGTACCGCTGGAGACCCAGTACTTC.

V and J are TRBV7-3 and TRBJ2-2; D is uncertain. Germline CDR1 SGHTA, CDR2 FQGTGA. Trimming stripped 2 bases from V and 1 base from J, with 8 bases between. This CDR3 is 15 amino acids long. CDR3 amino acids: CASSLLRGNTGELFF. The CDR3 DNA follows: TGTGCCAGCAGCTTACTCCGAGGGAACACCGGGGAGCTGTTTTTT.

This clone was observed a few times. The J gene is TRBJ1-1, the V gene TRBV4-1; maybe TRBD1 (6 bases). The CDR3 contains 15 residues. Deletions cut 0 bases from V and 5 bases from J, with 13 bases between. Germline CDR1 and CDR2: MGHRA and YSYEKL. Here the CDR3 reads CASSQDITGRTEAFF. The CDR3 region has the DNA TGCGCCAGCAGCCAAGATATAACAGGGAGAACTGAAGCTTTCTTT.